The sequence of this T cell receptor beta chain was determined in a study of cytomegalovirus exposure and HLA in healthy donors. Participants comprised healthy donors of bone marrow. Germline CDR1 SEHNR, CDR2 FQNEAQ (reference sequence). Trimming removed 3 bases at V and 0 bases at J, with 8 bases between. The length of the CDR3 is 15 residues. This clone was seen a handful of times. What it binds is unknown. 13 Jbeta primers and 60 Vbeta primers were used for the PCR. TCRdb keeps only in-frame clones here, not all; method: immunoSEQ multiplex PCR. The sample has 90,000 to 140,000 clones; around 15% are singletons. Broader study findings: One cluster of highly shared sequence variants probably arose as a sequencing artifact. It was 164 TCR beta chains that were listed as cytomegalovirus-associated.

This TCR was recovered from a female donor in good health and CMV-seronegative. The chain couples TRBV7-9 to TRBJ1-4; tentative D call: TRBD1 (6 bases). Input material: PBMCs. The CDR3 DNA reads as TGTGCCAGCAGCTTGAAGGGGGCAACTAATGAAAAACTGTTTTTT. Residues: CASSLKGATNEKLFF.